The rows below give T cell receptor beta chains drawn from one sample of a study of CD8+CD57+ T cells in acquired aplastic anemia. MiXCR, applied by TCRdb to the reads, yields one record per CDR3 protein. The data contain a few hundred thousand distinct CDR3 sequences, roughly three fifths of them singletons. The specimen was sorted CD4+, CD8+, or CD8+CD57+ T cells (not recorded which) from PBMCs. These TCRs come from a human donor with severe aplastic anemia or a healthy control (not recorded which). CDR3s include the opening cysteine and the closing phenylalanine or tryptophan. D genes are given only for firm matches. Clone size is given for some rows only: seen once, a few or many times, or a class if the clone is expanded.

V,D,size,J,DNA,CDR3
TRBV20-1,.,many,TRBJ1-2,TGCAGTGCTTTCGATGGGTCAGATGGCTACACCTTC,CSAFDGSDGYTF
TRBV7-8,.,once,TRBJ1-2,TGTGCCAGCAGCCCTGCCCGTCTCGGGCTTTCGAGGGGGGACTATGGCTACACCTTC,CASSPARLGLSRGDYGYTF
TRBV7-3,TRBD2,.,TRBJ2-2,TGTGCCAGCAGCTTAACAGCGACTAGCGGGAAGGGGGACGGGGAGCTGTTTTTT,CASSLTATSGKGDGELFF
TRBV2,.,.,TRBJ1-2,TGTGCCAGCAGTGACATGAGGCAGGGCGTAAACACCTTC,CASSDMRQGVNTF
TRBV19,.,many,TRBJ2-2,TGTGCCAGTACCCGAGTGGGGGGCCCCAACACCGGGGAGCTGTTTTTT,CASTRVGGPNTGELFF
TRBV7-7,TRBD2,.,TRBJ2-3,TGTGCTAGCAGCTTAGGGAGGGGACCAGAAGGGCAGACAGATACGCAGTATTTT,CASSLGRGPEGQTDTQYF
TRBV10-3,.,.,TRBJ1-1,TGTGCCGCCCGCCTGACAGAGTCGCCCACTGAAGCTTTCTTT,CAARLTESPTEAFF
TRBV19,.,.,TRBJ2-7,TGTGCCAGTAGCCTTCGGGGCAGTAAGGCCTACGAGCAGTACTTC,CASSLRGSKAYEQYF
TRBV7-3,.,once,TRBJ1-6,TGTGCCAGCAGCCCCGTCGCGGGCCAAGGGGGTATTTCACCCCCCCACTTT,CASSPVAGQGGISPPHF
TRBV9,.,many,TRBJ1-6,TGTGCCAGCAGCCGAGGCGGGTCCAATTCACCCCTCCACTTT,CASSRGGSNSPLHF
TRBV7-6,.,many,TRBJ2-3,TGTGCCAGCAGCTCGTGGGGCACAGATACGCAGTATTTT,CASSSWGTDTQYF
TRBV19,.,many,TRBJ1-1,TGTGCCAGTAGTAAAAGACAGCCGAACACTGAAGCTTTCTTT,CASSKRQPNTEAFF
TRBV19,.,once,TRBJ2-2,TGTGCCAGTAGTATCGGGTTTACCGGGGAGCTGTTTTTT,CASSIGFTGELFF
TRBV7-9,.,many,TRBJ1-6,TGTGCCAGCACCCCTAAGGGGCGTGATAATTCACCCCTCCACTTT,CASTPKGRDNSPLHF
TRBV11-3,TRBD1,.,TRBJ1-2,TGTGCCAGCAGCCCCGGCGCCGGGACAGGGGATGGTGGCTACACCTTC,CASSPGAGTGDGGYTF
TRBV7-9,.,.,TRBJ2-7,TGTGCCAGCAGCTTGTACTTTTACTCATACTCCTACGAGCAGTACTTC,CASSLYFYSYSYEQYF
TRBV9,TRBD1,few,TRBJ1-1,TGTGCCAGCAGCGCACCTCACAGGGGGACTGAAGCTTTCTTT,CASSAPHRGTEAFF
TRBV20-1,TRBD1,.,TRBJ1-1,TGCAGTGCTGGGGCAGGGGGGCGTGAAGCTTTCTTT,CSAGAGGREAFF
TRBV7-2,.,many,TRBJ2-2,TGTGCCAGCAGCCTAAGGTCCACGAACACCGGGGAGCTGTTTTTT,CASSLRSTNTGELFF
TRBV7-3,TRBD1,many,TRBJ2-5,TGTGCCAGCAGCAAAGGGACAGAAGAGACCCAGTACTTC,CASSKGTEETQYF
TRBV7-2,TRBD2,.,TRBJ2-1,TGTGCCAGCAGCCCACCGACAGCCCGGGGGGGTGAGCAGTTCTTC,CASSPPTARGGEQFF
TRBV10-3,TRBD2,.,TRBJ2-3,TGTGCCATCAGGGGGACTAGCGGGGGCTTTAGCACAGATACGCAGTATTTT,CAIRGTSGGFSTDTQYF
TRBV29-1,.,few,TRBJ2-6,TGCAGCGTTGAAGACGCGGACGGTACTGGGCGGGGGGCCAACGTCCTGACTTTC,CSVEDADGTGRGANVLTF
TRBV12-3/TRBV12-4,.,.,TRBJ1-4,TGTGCCAGCAGTTTAAAGGCAGCCTCCATATTGTTTTTT,CASSLKAASILFF
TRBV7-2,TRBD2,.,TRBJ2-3,TGTGCCAGCAGCTCCTGGACTAGCGGGGGCTCCACAGATACGCAGTATTTT,CASSSWTSGGSTDTQYF
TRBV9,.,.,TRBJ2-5,TGTGCCAGCAGCCCTGGACCGCCTCTCCAAGAGACCCAGTACTTC,CASSPGPPLQETQYF
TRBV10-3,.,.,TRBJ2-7,TGTGCCGTGATGACAGCCATGAGCTCCTACGAGCAGTACTTC,CAVMTAMSSYEQYF
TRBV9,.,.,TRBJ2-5,TGTGCCAGCAGCCCTTATGAGGGTGGCGAGACCCAGTACTTC,CASSPYEGGETQYF
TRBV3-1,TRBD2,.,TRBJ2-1,TGTGCCAGCAGCCAACCGACCGGACTAGCGTATGAGCAGTTCTTC,CASSQPTGLAYEQFF
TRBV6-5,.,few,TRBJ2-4,TGTGCCAGCACTCGGTACGACAGCATCTCCGCCAAAAACATTCAGTACTTC,CASTRYDSISAKNIQYF
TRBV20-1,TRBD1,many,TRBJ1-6,TGCAGTGCTAGAGATCTCTCAGGACAGGGTTATTCACCCCTCCACTTT,CSARDLSGQGYSPLHF